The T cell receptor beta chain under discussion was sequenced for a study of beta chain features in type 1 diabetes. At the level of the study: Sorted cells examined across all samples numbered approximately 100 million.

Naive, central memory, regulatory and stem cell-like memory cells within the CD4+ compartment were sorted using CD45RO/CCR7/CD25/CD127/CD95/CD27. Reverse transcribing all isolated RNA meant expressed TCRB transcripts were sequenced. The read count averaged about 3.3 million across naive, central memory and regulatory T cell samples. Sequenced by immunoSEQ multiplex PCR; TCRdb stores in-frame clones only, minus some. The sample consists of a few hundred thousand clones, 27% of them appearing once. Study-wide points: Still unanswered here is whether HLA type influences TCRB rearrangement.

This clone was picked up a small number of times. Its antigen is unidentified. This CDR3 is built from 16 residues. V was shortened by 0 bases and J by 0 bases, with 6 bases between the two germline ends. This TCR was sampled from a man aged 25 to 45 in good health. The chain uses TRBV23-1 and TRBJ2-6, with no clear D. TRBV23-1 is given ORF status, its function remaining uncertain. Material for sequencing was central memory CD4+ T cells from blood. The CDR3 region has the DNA TGCGCCAGCAGTCAATCCGAGAACTCTGGGGCCAACGTCCTGACTTTC. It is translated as CASSQSENSGANVLTF.